This T cell receptor beta chain is from a study of cytomegalovirus exposure and HLA in healthy donors. Sequencing was performed with immunoSEQ multiplex PCR; in TCRdb, only in-frame clones are kept and a portion is missing. The data show about 180,000 clones, around 85% seen once. The CDR3 runs 15 residues. Trimming left V 5 bases short and J 3 bases short, with 14 bases between. CDR1 is MNHEY and CDR2 is SVGAGI in the germline V gene. This clone was counted a single time. The antigen is undetermined. Notes on the study in general: Many donors carried some public TCRs, although rarity characterized most TCR sequences. Subsequent analysis of the 100 to 150 validation repertoires found a tendency for first-cohort TCR clusters to co-occur. Altogether, 170 or so TCR beta chains were recorded as cytomegalovirus-associated.

The sequenced material came from PBMCs. The chain carries TRBV6-5 and TRBJ1-3; TRBD1 is a possible D gene (6 bases). The receptor's source is a man between 18 and 35 years old in good health and CMV-seropositive. CDR3 residues: CASSIQGSGGNTIYF. DNA of the CDR3: TGTGCCAGCAGTATTCAGGGGTCGGGTGGAAACACCATATATTTT.